This T cell receptor beta chain was identified during a study of T-cell memory formation after mild COVID-19 listed by TCRdb under 2021. At the level of the whole study: TCR sequence clusters from the two donors were found to be largely donor specific. In a couple of donors, T-cell clones that expanded and contracted after mild COVID-19 were tracked by sequencing TCRalpha and TCRbeta repertoires over time. The cohort comprised two young, previously healthy adult volunteers, one female and one male.

Findings and caveats that apply to the study as a whole: Balanced CD4/CD8 phenotypes were observed for clones contracting from day 15 to 85, whereas a bias towards CD4+ was observed for a second wave of clones expanding from day 15 to 37. The detection of some responding clones in pre-infection memory suggests that pre-existing cross-reactive memory T cells joined the SARS-CoV-2 response. Contracting CD4+ clones were found mainly in CM and EM memory subsets, while CD8+ clones were enriched in EMRA. The study covered only two mild cases, and larger cohorts including severe cases with pre-infection samples were considered necessary. SARS-CoV-2 specificity was not confirmed for the second-wave clones peaking on day 37.

This clonotype was recorded at least ten times. Its antigen target is currently unknown. Within one base of it there is no much larger clone, and no base qualities were kept. The sample was run on an Illumina NovaSeq 6000. TCRalpha and TCRbeta cDNA libraries were built by 5'RACE with constant-segment primers, adding sample barcodes and unique molecular identifiers. Trizol reagent was used to extract RNA from every sample. The libraries were amplified in two PCR steps, and the second step added a second sample barcode and Illumina TruSeq adapters. Libraries were sequenced on an Illumina NovaSeq with 2 x 150 bp paired-end reads. Turning to the authors' computational methods: Demultiplexing of reads and collapsing into UMI-guided consensus sequences were performed with migec v1.2.7. With mixcr v2.1.11, UMI consensuses were aligned to TRA and TRB V and J templates and assembled into clonotypes. Clonotypes were classified as expanded or contracted when called significant by both edgeR and NoisET, with noise models trained on biological replicates. For edgeR calls, the cutoffs were a false discovery rate-adjusted p below 0.01 and a log2 fold-change threshold of 1. As an exploratory analysis of dynamics, max-normalized trajectories of the 1000 most abundant clonotypes were examined by PCA with hierarchical clustering. Separately sequenced CD4+ and CD8+ repertoires were used to assign the CD4 or CD8 phenotype of responding clones. TCRdb's own reprocessing of the public reads used fastp at Q25 and MiXCR and kept productive beta chains. Rows with one shared CDR3 protein collapse into an entry with the most common genes and DNA. The authors' filters were not applied to this entry. The sample has hundreds of thousands of distinct CDR3 sequences on record, around 15% of them singletons. The top ten hold roughly 20% of the sample.

Ficoll-Paque density gradient centrifugation was used to isolate PBMCs. Spanning cysteine to phenylalanine, the CDR3 consists of 14 amino acids. The retained sequence is limited to the CDR3, 42 bases, with the frame set at the first base. The trim is 4 bases for V and 3 bases for J, with a gap of 12 bases between the germline ends. CDR1 and CDR2 are read off the germline V gene as SGHRS and YFSETQ. This TCR derives from a man aged 18-30 years who had mild COVID-19 (a few samples of this study predate the infection). The sample titles of this study are shuffled in the database, so cell type and time point are left out; the donor was told from shared clones. The sequence links TRBV5-1 to TRBJ2-3; no confident D gene assignment can be made. The sequencing sample was made of PBMCs or a T cell subset sorted from them (not recorded which). Read as DNA, the sequence is TGCGCCAGCAGCCCCCCCGAGGTGACAGATACGCAGTATTTT. Its coded protein is CASSPPEVTDTQYF.